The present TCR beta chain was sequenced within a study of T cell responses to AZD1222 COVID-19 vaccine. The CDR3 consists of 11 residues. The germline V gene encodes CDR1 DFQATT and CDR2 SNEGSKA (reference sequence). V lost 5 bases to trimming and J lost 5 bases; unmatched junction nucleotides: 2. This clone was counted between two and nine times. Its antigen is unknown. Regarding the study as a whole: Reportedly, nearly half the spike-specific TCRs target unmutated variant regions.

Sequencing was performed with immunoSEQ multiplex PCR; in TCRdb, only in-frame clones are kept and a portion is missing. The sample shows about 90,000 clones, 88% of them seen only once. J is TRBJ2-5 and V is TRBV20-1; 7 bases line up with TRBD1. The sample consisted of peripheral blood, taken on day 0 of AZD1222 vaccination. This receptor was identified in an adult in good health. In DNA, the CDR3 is TGCAGTGCTGTACAGGGGGAGACCCAGTACTTC. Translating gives CSAVQGETQYF.